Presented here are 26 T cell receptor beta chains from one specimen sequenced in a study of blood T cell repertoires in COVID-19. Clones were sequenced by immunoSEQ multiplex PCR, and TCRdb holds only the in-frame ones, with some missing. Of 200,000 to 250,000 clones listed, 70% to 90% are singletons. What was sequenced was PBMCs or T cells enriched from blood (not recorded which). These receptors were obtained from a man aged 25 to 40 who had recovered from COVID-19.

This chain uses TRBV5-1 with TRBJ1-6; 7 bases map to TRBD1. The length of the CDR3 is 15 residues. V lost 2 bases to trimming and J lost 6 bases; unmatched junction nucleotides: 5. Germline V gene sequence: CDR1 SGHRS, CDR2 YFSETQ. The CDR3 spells CASSFRGQVNSPLHF. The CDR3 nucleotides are TGCGCCAGCAGCTTCCGCGGACAGGTTAATTCACCCCTCCACTTT.

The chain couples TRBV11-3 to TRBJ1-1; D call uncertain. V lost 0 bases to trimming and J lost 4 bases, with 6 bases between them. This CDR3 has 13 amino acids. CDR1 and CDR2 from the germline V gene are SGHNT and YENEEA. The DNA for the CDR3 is TGTGCCAGCAGCTTAGACAGTCGCACTGAAGCTTTCTTT. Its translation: CASSLDSRTEAFF.

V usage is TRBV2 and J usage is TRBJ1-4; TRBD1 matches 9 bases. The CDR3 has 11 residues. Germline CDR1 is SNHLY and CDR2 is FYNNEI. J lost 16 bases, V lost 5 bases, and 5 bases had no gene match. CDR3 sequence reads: CASSTDRGAFF. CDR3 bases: TGTGCCAGCAGTACGGACAGGGGTGCGTTTTTT.

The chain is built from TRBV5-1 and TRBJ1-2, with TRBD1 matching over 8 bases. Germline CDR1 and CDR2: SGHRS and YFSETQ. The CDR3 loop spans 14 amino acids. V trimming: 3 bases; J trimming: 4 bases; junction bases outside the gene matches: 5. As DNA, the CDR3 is TGCGCCAGCAGCTATGGACAGGGAGTCTATGGCTACACCTTC. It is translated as CASSYGQGVYGYTF. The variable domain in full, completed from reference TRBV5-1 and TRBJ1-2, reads KAGVTQTPRYLIKTRGQQVTLSCSPISGHRSVSWYQQTPGQGLQFLFEYFSETQRNKGNFPGRFSGRQFSNSRSEMNVSTLELGDSALYLCASSYGQGVYGYTFGSGTRLTVV.

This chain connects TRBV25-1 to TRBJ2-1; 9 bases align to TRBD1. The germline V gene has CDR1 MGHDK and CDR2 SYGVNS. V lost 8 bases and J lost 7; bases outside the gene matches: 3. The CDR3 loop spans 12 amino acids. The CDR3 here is CASGDRENEQFF. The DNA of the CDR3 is TGTGCCAGCGGGGACAGGGAAAATGAGCAGTTCTTC.

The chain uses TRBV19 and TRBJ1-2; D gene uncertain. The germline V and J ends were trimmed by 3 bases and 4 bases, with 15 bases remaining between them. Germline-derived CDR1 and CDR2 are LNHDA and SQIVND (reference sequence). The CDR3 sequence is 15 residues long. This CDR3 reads CASSIVGSLTYGYTF. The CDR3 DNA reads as TGTGCCAGTAGTATCGTGGGCAGCCTCACCTATGGCTACACCTTC.

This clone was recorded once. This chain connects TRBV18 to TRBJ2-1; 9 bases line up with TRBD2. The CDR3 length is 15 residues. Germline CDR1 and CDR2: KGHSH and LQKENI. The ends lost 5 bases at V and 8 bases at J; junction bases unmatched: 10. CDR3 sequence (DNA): TGTGCCAGCTCAATTAGCGGGAGTAGTGGCGATGAGCAGTTCTTC. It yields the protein CASSISGSSGDEQFF.

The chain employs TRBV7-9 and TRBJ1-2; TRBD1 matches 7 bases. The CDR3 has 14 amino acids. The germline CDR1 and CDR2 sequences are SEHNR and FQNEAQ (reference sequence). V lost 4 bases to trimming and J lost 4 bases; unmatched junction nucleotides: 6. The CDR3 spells CASSSRRDSYGYTF. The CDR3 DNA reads TGTGCCAGCAGCTCCCGCCGGGACAGCTATGGCTACACCTTC. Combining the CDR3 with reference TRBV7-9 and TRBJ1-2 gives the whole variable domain DTGVSQNPRHKITKRGQNVTFRCDPISEHNRLYWYRQTLGQGPEFLTYFQNEAQLEKSRLLSDRFSAERPKGSFSTLEIQRTEQGDSAMYLCASSSRRDSYGYTFGSGTRLTVV.

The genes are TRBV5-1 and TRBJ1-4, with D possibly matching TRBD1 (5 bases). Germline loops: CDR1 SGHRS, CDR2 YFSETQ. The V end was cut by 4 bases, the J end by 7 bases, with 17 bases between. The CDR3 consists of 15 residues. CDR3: CASSPGQGGSEKLFF. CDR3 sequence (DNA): TGCGCCAGCAGCCCCGGGCAGGGAGGCAGTGAAAAACTGTTTTTT. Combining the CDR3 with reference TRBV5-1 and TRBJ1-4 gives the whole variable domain KAGVTQTPRYLIKTRGQQVTLSCSPISGHRSVSWYQQTPGQGLQFLFEYFSETQRNKGNFPGRFSGRQFSNSRSEMNVSTLELGDSALYLCASSPGQGGSEKLFFGSGTQLSVL.

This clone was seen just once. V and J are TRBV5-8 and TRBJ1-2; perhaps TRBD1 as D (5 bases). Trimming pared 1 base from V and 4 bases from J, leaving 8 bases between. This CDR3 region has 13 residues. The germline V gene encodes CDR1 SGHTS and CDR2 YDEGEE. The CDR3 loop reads CASSLTGTYGYTF. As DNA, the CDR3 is TGTGCCAGCAGCTTGACAGGAACCTATGGCTACACCTTC.

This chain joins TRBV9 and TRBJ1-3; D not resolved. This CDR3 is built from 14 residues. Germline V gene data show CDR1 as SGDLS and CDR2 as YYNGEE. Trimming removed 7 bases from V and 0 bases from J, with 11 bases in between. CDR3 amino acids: CASGPSGSGNTIYF. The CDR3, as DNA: TGTGCCAGCGGTCCTTCGGGCTCTGGAAACACCATATATTTT.

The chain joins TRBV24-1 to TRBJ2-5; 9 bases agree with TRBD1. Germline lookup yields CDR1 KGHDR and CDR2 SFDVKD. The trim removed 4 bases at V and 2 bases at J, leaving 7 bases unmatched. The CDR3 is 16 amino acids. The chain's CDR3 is CATSEWTGVRQETQYF. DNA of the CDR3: TGTGCCACCAGTGAATGGACAGGGGTACGACAAGAGACCCAGTACTTC.

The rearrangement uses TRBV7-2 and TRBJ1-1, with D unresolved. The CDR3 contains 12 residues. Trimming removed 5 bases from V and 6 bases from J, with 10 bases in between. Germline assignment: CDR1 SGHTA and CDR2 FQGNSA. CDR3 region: CASSLGRAEAFF. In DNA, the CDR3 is TGTGCCAGCAGCCTGGGGAGGGCTGAAGCTTTCTTT.

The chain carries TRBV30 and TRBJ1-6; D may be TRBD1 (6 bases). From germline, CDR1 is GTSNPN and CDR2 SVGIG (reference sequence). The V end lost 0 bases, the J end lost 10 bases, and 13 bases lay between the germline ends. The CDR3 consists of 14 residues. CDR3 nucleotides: TGTGCCTGGAGTGTGGGCAGGGGTCGGTCACCCCTCCACTTT. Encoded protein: CAWSVGRGRSPLHF.

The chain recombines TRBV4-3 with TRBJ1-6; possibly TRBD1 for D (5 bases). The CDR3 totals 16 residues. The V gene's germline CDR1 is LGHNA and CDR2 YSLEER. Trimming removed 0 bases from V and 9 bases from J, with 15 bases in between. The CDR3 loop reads CASSQEETDGSSPLHF. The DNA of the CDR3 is TGCGCCAGCAGCCAAGAGGAGACAGATGGAAGTTCACCCCTCCACTTT.

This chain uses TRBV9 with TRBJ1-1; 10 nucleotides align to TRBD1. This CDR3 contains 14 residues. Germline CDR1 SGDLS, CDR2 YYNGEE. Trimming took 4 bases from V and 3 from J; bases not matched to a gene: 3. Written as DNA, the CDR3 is TGTGCCAGCAGCCGGGACAGGGGAGACACTGAAGCTTTCTTT. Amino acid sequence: CASSRDRGDTEAFF.

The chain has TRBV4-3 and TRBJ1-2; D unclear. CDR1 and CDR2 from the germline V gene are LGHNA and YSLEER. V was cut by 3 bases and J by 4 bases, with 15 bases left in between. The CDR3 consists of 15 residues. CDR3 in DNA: TGCGCCAGCAGCCATTTACAACCCGGCGGCTATGGCTACACCTTC. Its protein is CASSHLQPGGYGYTF.

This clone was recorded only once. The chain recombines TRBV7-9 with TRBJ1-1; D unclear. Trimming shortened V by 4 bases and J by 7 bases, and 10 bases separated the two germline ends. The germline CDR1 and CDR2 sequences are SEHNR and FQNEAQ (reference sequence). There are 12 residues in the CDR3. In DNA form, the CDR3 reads TGTGCCAGCAGCTCCTCTACTAATGAAGCTTTCTTT. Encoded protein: CASSSSTNEAFF.

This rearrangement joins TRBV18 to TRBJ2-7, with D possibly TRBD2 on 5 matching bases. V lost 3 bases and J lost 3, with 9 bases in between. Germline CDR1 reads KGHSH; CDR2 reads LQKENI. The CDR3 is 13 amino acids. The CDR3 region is CASSPAAGYEQYF. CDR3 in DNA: TGTGCCAGCTCACCTGCGGCGGGCTACGAGCAGTACTTC.

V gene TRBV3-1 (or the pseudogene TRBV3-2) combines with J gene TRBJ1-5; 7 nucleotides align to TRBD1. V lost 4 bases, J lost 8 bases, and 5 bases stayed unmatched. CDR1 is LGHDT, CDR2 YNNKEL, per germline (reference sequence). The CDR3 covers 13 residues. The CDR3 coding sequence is TGTGCCAGCAGCCCGACAGGGCAGGAGCCCCAGCATTTT. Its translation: CASSPTGQEPQHF.

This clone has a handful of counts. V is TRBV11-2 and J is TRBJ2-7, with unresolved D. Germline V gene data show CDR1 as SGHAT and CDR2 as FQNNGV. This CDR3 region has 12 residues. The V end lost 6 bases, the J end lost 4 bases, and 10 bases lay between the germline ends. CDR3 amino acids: CASRENSYEQYF. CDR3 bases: TGTGCCAGCAGGGAAAACAGTTACGAGCAGTACTTC.

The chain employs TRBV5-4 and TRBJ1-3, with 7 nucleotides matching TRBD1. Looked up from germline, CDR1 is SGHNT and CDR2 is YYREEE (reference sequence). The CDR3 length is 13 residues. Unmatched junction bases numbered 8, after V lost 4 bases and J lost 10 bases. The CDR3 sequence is CASSRKTGVTIYF. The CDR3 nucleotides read TGTGCCAGCAGCAGGAAAACAGGGGTGACCATATATTTT. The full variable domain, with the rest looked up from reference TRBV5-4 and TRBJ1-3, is ETGVTQSPTHLIKTRGQQVTLRCSSQSGHNTVSWYQQALGQGPQFIFQYYREEENGRGNFPPRFSGLQFPNYSSELNVNALELDDSALYLCASSRKTGVTIYFGEGSWLTVV.

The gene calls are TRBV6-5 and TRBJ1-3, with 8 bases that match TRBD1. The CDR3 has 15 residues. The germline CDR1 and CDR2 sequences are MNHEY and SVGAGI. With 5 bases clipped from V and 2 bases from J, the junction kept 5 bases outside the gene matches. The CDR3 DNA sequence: TGTGCCAGCAGTCGAGCAGGGGGCACTGGAAACACCATATATTTT. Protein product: CASSRAGGTGNTIYF.

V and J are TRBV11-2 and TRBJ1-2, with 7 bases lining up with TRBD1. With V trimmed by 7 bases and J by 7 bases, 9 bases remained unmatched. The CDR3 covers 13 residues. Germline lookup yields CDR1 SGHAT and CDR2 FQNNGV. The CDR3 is CASTFAGGFGYTF. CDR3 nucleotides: TGTGCCAGCACCTTCGCAGGGGGTTTTGGCTACACCTTC.

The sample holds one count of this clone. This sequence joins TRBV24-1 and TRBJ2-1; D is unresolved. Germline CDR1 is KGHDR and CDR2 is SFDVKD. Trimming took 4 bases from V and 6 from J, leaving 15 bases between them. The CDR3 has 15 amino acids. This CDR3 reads CATSDPLDPANEQFF. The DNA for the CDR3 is TGTGCCACCAGTGACCCCCTAGATCCCGCCAATGAGCAGTTCTTC.

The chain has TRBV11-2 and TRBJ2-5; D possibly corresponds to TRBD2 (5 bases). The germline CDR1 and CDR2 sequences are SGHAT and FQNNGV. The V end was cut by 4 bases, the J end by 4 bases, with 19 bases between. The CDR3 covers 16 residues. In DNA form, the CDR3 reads TGTGCCAGCAGCTCCGGGGTGAGCGGTGTCGGAGAGACCCAGTACTTC. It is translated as CASSSGVSGVGETQYF.